This T cell receptor beta chain was sequenced during a study of control samples from healthy donors and cancer patients. Per germline, CDR1 MNHEY and CDR2 SVGAGI. V was trimmed by 6 bases and J by 2 bases, leaving 10 bases between them. The CDR3 loop spans 13 amino acids. The repertoire was sequenced with immunoSEQ multiplex PCR; TCRdb's copy has only in-frame clones and lacks some. The table shows about 170,000 clones, with about nine tenths occurring only once. Source material: blood. This clonotype was obtained from a woman aged 25-40 years in good health. V is TRBV6-5 and J is TRBJ1-1; possibly TRBD1 for D (6 bases). The CDR3 is CASRRGFNTEAFF. The DNA of the CDR3 is TGTGCCAGCAGGAGGGGGTTCAACACTGAAGCTTTCTTT.